These T cell receptor beta chains were read from a single sample in a study of blood T cells in healthy people across ages. From the 5' RACE reads, TCRdb called clonotypes with MiXCR, one entry per CDR3 protein. The profile shows 800,000 to 950,000 distinct CDR3 sequences, 25% to 35% of them singletons. These records were also assigned to another study, of T cells of mothers and their children.

The sequencing sample was made of blood. These receptors came from a middle-aged woman in good health. CDR3s include the opening cysteine and the closing phenylalanine or tryptophan. A D gene is named only where the DNA matches it firmly. Not all rows give a size; the values are once, few, many and, for expanded clones, a class.

J: TRBJ1-1
size: few
D: TRBD1
V: TRBV7-2
CDR3: CASSTRGRTGGWRTEAFF
DNA: TGTGCCAGCAGCACTAGAGGGCGGACAGGGGGCTGGAGGACTGAAGCTTTCTTT

J: TRBJ1-1
size: few
D: TRBD1
V: TRBV27
CDR3: CASSQGGLGTFF
DNA: TGTGCCAGCAGTCAGGGGGGCCTGGGAACTTTCTTT

J: TRBJ1-1
size: few
D: -
V: TRBV30
CDR3: CAWREGAEAFF
DNA: TGTGCCTGGAGAGAGGGGGCTGAAGCTTTCTTT

J: TRBJ1-2
size: many
D: -
V: TRBV6-6
CDR3: CASSSARGDYGYTF
DNA: TGTGCCAGCAGCTCCGCCCGGGGTGACTATGGCTACACCTTC

J: TRBJ2-7
size: few
D: TRBD2
V: TRBV27
CDR3: CASSPLAVYNEQYF
DNA: TGTGCCAGCAGCCCCCTAGCGGTCTACAATGAGCAGTACTTC

J: TRBJ2-7
size: few
D: TRBD2
V: TRBV5-1
CDR3: CASSLVSGTRGNEQYF
DNA: TGCGCCAGCAGCTTGGTCTCCGGGACTAGGGGGAATGAGCAGTACTTC

J: TRBJ2-7
size: -
D: -
V: TRBV5-1
CDR3: CASSLTQGKMGREQYF
DNA: TGCGCCAGCAGCTTGACTCAGGGGAAGATGGGAAGGGAGCAGTACTTC

J: TRBJ2-7
size: many
D: TRBD1
V: TRBV7-9
CDR3: CASSPTGGASTEQYF
DNA: TGTGCCAGCAGCCCAACAGGGGGCGCTTCGACCGAGCAGTACTTC

J: TRBJ1-4
size: -
D: -
V: TRBV7-8
CDR3: CASSLGSGNEKLFF
DNA: TGTGCCAGCAGCCTCGGGTCGGGGAATGAAAAACTGTTTTTT

J: TRBJ2-2
size: -
D: TRBD2
V: TRBV7-3
CDR3: CASSFTGGPNGELFF
DNA: TGTGCCAGCAGCTTTACGGGGGGGCCGAACGGGGAGCTGTTTTTT

J: TRBJ2-1
size: many
D: -
V: TRBV7-8
CDR3: CASSFWAQGILYHEQFF
DNA: TGTGCCAGCAGCTTTTGGGCGCAGGGCATTTTATACCATGAGCAGTTCTTC

J: TRBJ2-3
size: many
D: -
V: TRBV6-2/TRBV6-3
CDR3: CASSYSRATPDTQYF
DNA: TGTGCCAGCAGTTACTCGAGAGCGACCCCAGATACGCAGTATTTT

J: TRBJ2-3
size: -
D: -
V: TRBV5-1
CDR3: CASSLEANTGTQYF
DNA: TGCGCCAGCAGCCTGGAGGCAAACACAGGTACGCAGTATTTT

J: TRBJ2-1
size: many
D: TRBD2
V: TRBV2
CDR3: CASREGLAGVQFF
DNA: TGTGCCAGCAGGGAGGGACTAGCGGGGGTGCAGTTCTTC

J: TRBJ2-7
size: few
D: TRBD2
V: TRBV2
CDR3: CASSRPSGGLTYEQYF
DNA: TGTGCCAGCAGTCGCCCTAGCGGGGGCCTAACCTACGAGCAGTACTTC

J: TRBJ2-4
size: many
D: TRBD2
V: TRBV6-5
CDR3: CASTSGGAGKNIQYF
DNA: TGTGCCAGCACGAGCGGGGGGGCGGGCAAAAACATTCAGTACTTC

J: TRBJ1-2
size: -
D: TRBD1
V: TRBV11-2
CDR3: CASSTNRGDGYTF
DNA: TGTGCCAGCAGCACAAACAGGGGAGATGGCTACACCTTC

J: TRBJ1-5
size: few
D: -
V: TRBV5-1
CDR3: CASSVQPDQPQHF
DNA: TGCGCCAGCAGTGTCCAGCCGGATCAGCCCCAGCATTTT

J: TRBJ2-1
size: -
D: TRBD1
V: TRBV7-3
CDR3: CANSSDRGPHNERFF
DNA: TGTGCCAACAGCTCTGACAGGGGGCCCCACAATGAGCGGTTCTTC

J: TRBJ2-5
size: -
D: -
V: TRBV29-1
CDR3: CSVEGRIQETQYF
DNA: TGCAGCGTTGAAGGTCGGATCCAAGAGACCCAGTACTTC

J: TRBJ2-7
size: many
D: TRBD2
V: TRBV7-3
CDR3: CASSLDLGEGLSSYEQYF
DNA: TGTGCCAGCAGCTTAGACCTTGGGGAGGGGCTGAGCTCCTACGAGCAGTACTTC

J: TRBJ2-7
size: -
D: -
V: TRBV28
CDR3: CSSSPPGTRSYEQYF
DNA: TGTTCCAGCAGTCCTCCCGGCACGCGATCCTACGAGCAGTACTTC

J: TRBJ1-2
size: -
D: -
V: TRBV12-3/TRBV12-4
CDR3: CASSPNTNYGYTF
DNA: TGTGCCAGCAGTCCTAATACTAACTATGGCTACACCTTC

J: TRBJ2-7
size: few
D: -
V: TRBV7-2
CDR3: CVSSLSAYEQYF
DNA: TGTGTCAGCAGCTTAAGCGCCTACGAGCAGTACTTC

J: TRBJ2-2
size: few
D: -
V: TRBV29-1
CDR3: CSVSGTTNTGELFF
DNA: TGCAGCGTATCCGGGACAACCAACACCGGGGAGCTGTTTTTT

J: TRBJ2-7
size: many
D: TRBD1
V: TRBV7-2
CDR3: CASSSATGGNEQYF
DNA: TGTGCCAGCAGCTCAGCGACAGGGGGCAACGAGCAGTACTTC

J: TRBJ2-7
size: many
D: -
V: TRBV7-2
CDR3: CASSLSSGASYEQYF
DNA: TGTGCCAGCAGCTTGTCGAGCGGCGCCTCCTACGAGCAGTACTTC

J: TRBJ1-2
size: few
D: -
V: TRBV5-1
CDR3: CASSPGHSDSTYGYTF
DNA: TGCGCCAGCAGCCCTGGCCACTCGGACAGCACATATGGCTACACCTTC

J: TRBJ2-1
size: many
D: TRBD1
V: TRBV27
CDR3: CASSFNTGVGEQFF
DNA: TGTGCCAGCAGTTTCAATACAGGGGTAGGTGAGCAGTTCTTC

J: TRBJ2-7
size: many
D: -
V: TRBV6-5
CDR3: CASSLTGLNAYEQYF
DNA: TGTGCCAGCAGCCTGACAGGCTTAAATGCTTACGAGCAGTACTTC

J: TRBJ2-7
size: many
D: -
V: TRBV4-3
CDR3: CASSQDFSYTDYEQYF
DNA: TGCGCCAGCAGCCAAGATTTCAGCTACACGGACTACGAGCAGTACTTC

J: TRBJ2-7
size: -
D: -
V: TRBV11-1
CDR3: CASNRGSFYEQYF
DNA: TGTGCCAGCAACCGTGGGTCGTTCTACGAGCAGTACTTC

J: TRBJ2-7
size: many
D: TRBD1
V: TRBV30
CDR3: CASGQGLYEQYF
DNA: TGTGCCTCCGGACAGGGCCTCTACGAGCAGTACTTC

J: TRBJ1-5
size: few
D: -
V: TRBV5-1
CDR3: CASSADGFNQPQHF
DNA: TGCGCCAGCAGCGCGGACGGATTCAATCAGCCCCAGCATTTT

J: TRBJ2-7
size: few
D: TRBD2
V: TRBV3-1
CDR3: CASSQPLAGGREQYF
DNA: TGTGCCAGCAGCCAACCCCTAGCGGGGGGGCGCGAGCAGTACTTC

J: TRBJ1-4
size: -
D: -
V: TRBV4-2
CDR3: CASSQVYQGPVVPGGYEKLFF
DNA: TGTGCCAGCAGCCAGGTATACCAGGGGCCCGTGGTTCCTGGGGGTTATGAAAAACTGTTTTTT

J: TRBJ2-7
size: many
D: -
V: TRBV7-2
CDR3: CASSLVFDRSSYEQYF
DNA: TGTGCCAGCAGCTTAGTATTTGACAGGAGCTCCTACGAGCAGTACTTC

J: TRBJ1-2
size: many
D: -
V: TRBV3-1
CDR3: CASGRDYGYTF
DNA: TGTGCCAGCGGGAGGGACTATGGCTACACCTTC

J: TRBJ2-5
size: -
D: -
V: TRBV29-1
CDR3: CSVDGQSETQYF
DNA: TGCAGCGTTGACGGACAGAGCGAGACCCAGTACTTC

J: TRBJ2-7
size: -
D: -
V: TRBV4-2
CDR3: CASSPPTVDEQYF
DNA: TGTGCCAGCAGCCCCCCCACCGTGGACGAGCAGTACTTC

J: TRBJ2-5
size: -
D: TRBD2
V: TRBV5-1
CDR3: CASITSGEKTQYF
DNA: TGCGCCAGCATCACTAGCGGGGAGAAGACCCAGTACTTC

J: TRBJ2-7
size: -
D: TRBD1
V: TRBV5-1
CDR3: CASSLRPGQRYEQYF
DNA: TGCGCCAGCAGCTTGCGGCCGGGACAGAGATACGAGCAGTACTTC

J: TRBJ2-7
size: many
D: -
V: TRBV18
CDR3: CASSPGEQYF
DNA: TGTGCCAGCTCACCGGGGGAGCAGTACTTC

J: TRBJ2-7
size: -
D: -
V: TRBV27
CDR3: CASKTPDRSYNEQYF
DNA: TGTGCCAGCAAAACCCCTGATAGGAGCTACAATGAGCAGTACTTC

J: TRBJ2-7
size: many
D: TRBD1
V: TRBV12-3/TRBV12-4
CDR3: CASSLGQGKQYF
DNA: TGTGCCAGCAGTTTAGGACAGGGCAAGCAGTACTTC

J: TRBJ2-7
size: -
D: TRBD1
V: TRBV3-1
CDR3: CASSREGQDRWEQYF
DNA: TGTGCCAGCAGCCGAGAAGGACAGGACCGTTGGGAGCAGTACTTC

J: TRBJ1-6
size: few
D: -
V: TRBV20-1
CDR3: CSAMGGTKGLSPLHF
DNA: TGCAGTGCTATGGGGGGCACCAAAGGCCTTTCACCCCTCCACTTT

J: TRBJ2-1
size: -
D: TRBD1
V: TRBV7-3
CDR3: CASSLTFGQGDNEQFF
DNA: TGTGCCAGCAGCTTAACGTTCGGACAGGGGGACAATGAGCAGTTCTTC

J: TRBJ2-6
size: once
D: -
V: TRBV28
CDR3: CASSSFRGPSGANVLTF
DNA: TGTGCCAGCAGTTCCTTTCGAGGGCCCTCTGGGGCCAACGTCCTGACTTTC

J: TRBJ2-4
size: many
D: -
V: TRBV12-3/TRBV12-4
CDR3: CASGDLIAKNIQYF
DNA: TGTGCCAGCGGGGATTTAATAGCCAAAAACATTCAGTACTTC

J: TRBJ1-5
size: many
D: -
V: TRBV5-6
CDR3: CASSLQGINQPQHF
DNA: TGTGCCAGCAGCTTGCAAGGGATCAATCAGCCCCAGCATTTT

J: TRBJ2-7
size: -
D: -
V: TRBV9
CDR3: CASSVAPLSSYEQYF
DNA: TGTGCCAGCAGCGTAGCTCCGCTCAGCTCCTACGAGCAGTACTTC

J: TRBJ2-1
size: -
D: TRBD2
V: TRBV5-1
CDR3: CASSLGRLASFNEQFF
DNA: TGCGCCAGCAGCTTGGGGAGACTAGCGTCATTTAATGAGCAGTTCTTC

J: TRBJ2-7
size: few
D: -
V: TRBV10-3
CDR3: CAIGRSSNEQYF
DNA: TGTGCCATCGGCCGTTCCTCCAACGAGCAGTACTTC

J: TRBJ1-2
size: few
D: -
V: TRBV28
CDR3: CASSRRSGLLSYGYTF
DNA: TGTGCCAGCAGTCGTCGATCCGGCCTATTGAGCTATGGCTACACCTTC

J: TRBJ2-1
size: -
D: TRBD2
V: TRBV3-1
CDR3: CASSRRLAGGLYNEQFF
DNA: TGTGCCAGCAGCCGTAGACTAGCGGGGGGCCTTTACAATGAGCAGTTCTTC

J: TRBJ2-6
size: few
D: TRBD2
V: TRBV7-2
CDR3: CASSLVSLAGVAGANVLTF
DNA: TGTGCCAGCAGCTTAGTATCCCTAGCGGGGGTTGCTGGGGCCAACGTCCTGACTTTC

J: TRBJ1-5
size: few
D: -
V: TRBV20-1
CDR3: CSAREGSNQPQHF
DNA: TGCAGTGCTAGAGAGGGGAGCAATCAGCCCCAGCATTTT

J: TRBJ2-6
size: -
D: -
V: TRBV10-3
CDR3: CAISDGASRGEAGANVLTF
DNA: TGTGCCATCAGTGATGGGGCTAGCAGGGGGGAGGCTGGGGCCAACGTCCTGACTTTC

J: TRBJ2-1
size: many
D: TRBD2
V: TRBV20-1
CDR3: CSAKRGGSEQFF
DNA: TGCAGTGCTAAACGGGGGGGGTCGGAGCAGTTCTTC